This record covers a single T cell receptor (beta chain). This specimen belongs to a study of shared clonotypes between healthy human individuals. Sequencing used immunoSEQ multiplex PCR; TCRdb keeps in-frame clones, though not all of them. The repertoire holds around 750,000 clones, with approximately 79% as singletons. Germline CDR1 is LNHDA and CDR2 is SQIVND (reference sequence). V gave up 7 bases and J gave up 6 bases, with 21 bases separating them. The CDR3 is made up of 15 amino acids. Sequenced material: memory CD4+ T cells sorted from blood. Described subset: CD45RA-negative fraction. The clonotype originates from a woman in her twenties or thirties in good health. The J gene is TRBJ1-2, the V gene TRBV19; D gene unclear. The CDR3 nucleotides are TGTGCCAGTACCCCAACTGTAGAGAACGGGGATGGCTACACCTTC. Amino acids: CASTPTVENGDGYTF.